The rows below give T cell receptor beta chains drawn from one sample of a study of regulatory T cells in long-lasting Graves disease. TCRdb reanalysed the multiplex PCR reads using MiXCR and keeps one entry per CDR3 protein. The sample records roughly 610,000 distinct CDR3 sequences, 16% being singletons. These data are also associated with another study on T cells in Graves' hyperthyroidism and ophthalmopathy.

Specimen: peripheral blood mononuclear cells (PBMCs), collected at new diagnosis, from a patient treated with antithyroid drugs. The receptors stem from a woman in her 30s with Graves disease. The CDR3 runs from the conserved cysteine through the conserved F or W. Only some rows state a clone size, as once, few, many or a class for expanded clones.

clone_size v_call cdr3_aa
. TRBV4-1 CASSQTLRYEQYF
few TRBV7-9 CASSFLGQGFDEQFF
many TRBV27 CASSLGTGTGGLGVQPQHF
few TRBV19 CASSSGTAAGTQYF
few TRBV20-1 CSARPGTGLETQYF
. TRBV19 CASSGTDIRYEQYF
. TRBV5-1 CASSKGREGGNTEAFF
many TRBV6-1 CASSRQNNYGYTF
many TRBV7-3 CASSQHPNQPQHF
. TRBV7-2 CASSHSTQYF
many TRBV28 CASSLLASLSYGYTF
many TRBV18 CASSLTDRAQETQYF
few TRBV19 CASSIDRPGLGEQFF
. TRBV28 CASASPGLSYEQYF
. TRBV5-1 CASSLAGSSGRRGDTQYF
. TRBV30 CAWRDQGNNSPLHF
. TRBV2 CASKGRLAGNEQYF
few TRBV6-2/TRBV6-3 CASSEDHEKNIQYF
many TRBV11-3 CASSLGSSEQFF
many TRBV12-3/TRBV12-4 CASSPTWAGVGTGELFF
many TRBV7-8 CASSLGRGWASAPGRNIQYF
. TRBV5-6 CASTIPAGNEQYF
many TRBV11-2 CASSRTGGSSYNEQFF
many TRBV6-1 CASSAWTSGTYNEQFF
many TRBV27 CASSAGTLYEQYF
many TRBV7-3 CASSLTRATARETQYF
. TRBV20-1 CSARGATTSETQYF
few TRBV5-6 CASSLASGAQFF
few TRBV12-3/TRBV12-4 CASSPTAGKTTDTQYF
many TRBV28 CASSLKTRGEQYF
many TRBV5-1 CASSSGEGNTEAFF
many TRBV5-1 CASSPGLAGLSSYNEQFF
. TRBV7-9 CASSPPGAEQFF